The rows below give T cell receptor beta chains drawn from one sample of a study of untreated major depressive disorder. The table came from immunoSEQ multiplex PCR; TCRdb's copy has only in-frame clones and leaves some out. The table includes tens of thousands of clones, roughly 86% detected once. Sequencing was done on a sample of CD4+ T cells from PBMCs. These receptors all come from a woman in her thirties or forties in good health. Each CDR3 is given without its conserved first and last residue. Size is omitted from some rows. Given values are once, few, many or a class for expanded clones.

V	J	size	CDR3
TRBV7-2	TRBJ2-1	NA	ASSLMGWGGSYNEQF
TRBV7-9	TRBJ1-2	NA	ASSLFPPDRGEDYGYT
TRBV21-1	TRBJ1-2	few	ASSTTGVYT
TRBV4-2	TRBJ2-4	NA	ASSLDGGSSIQY
TRBV18	TRBJ1-3	NA	ASWPGVSGNTIY
TRBV27	TRBJ2-2	few	ASSLSGGLGGELF
TRBV4-1	TRBJ1-5	NA	ASSLTGGQPQH
TRBV27	TRBJ2-1	NA	ASSLKFGNEQF
TRBV2	TRBJ1-2	NA	ASMSISRGYT
TRBV23-1	TRBJ1-2	NA	ARGGAYGYT
TRBV30	TRBJ1-1	NA	AWSVSWANTEAF
TRBV23-1	TRBJ2-1	NA	ASSPRHGPREQF
TRBV5-1	TRBJ1-4	NA	ASSRWTATNEKLF
TRBV10-3	TRBJ1-1	once	AIRPDRNTEAF
TRBV4-1	TRBJ2-7	NA	ASSQVDFLAGGQYEQY
TRBV13	TRBJ1-3	NA	ASRLDISGGTIY
TRBV7-2	TRBJ2-3	NA	ASSFQTRGVRDTQY
TRBV28	TRBJ1-2	NA	ASSFRNYGYT
TRBV10-3	TRBJ1-1	NA	AISGTDRGTEAF
TRBV27	TRBJ2-7	once	ASRQTRLAGVGDLREQY
TRBV4-1	TRBJ1-5	NA	ASSQETTTQRPQH
TRBV25-1	TRBJ2-7	NA	ASSWGAGVSSYEQY
TRBV6-5	TRBJ1-1	NA	ASSYSPGVGTEAF
TRBV5-1	TRBJ1-6	NA	ASSLEQGRALH
TRBV6-5	TRBJ1-6	NA	AASPGQVNSPLH
TRBV25-1	TRBJ2-3	NA	ASSPLGQGGADTQY
TRBV6-5	TRBJ1-2	NA	ASSFRTGGGYT
TRBV28	TRBJ2-1	NA	ASSLGVVYNEQF
TRBV28	TRBJ1-2	NA	ASSESYGYT
TRBV4-2	TRBJ2-2	NA	ASSQVRTGELF
TRBV5-6	TRBJ1-6	NA	ASSTWLSGRVSPLH
TRBV15	TRBJ1-1	NA	ATSRDGRDGTEAF
TRBV4-1	TRBJ1-1	NA	ASSRRGAEGAF
TRBV5-4	TRBJ2-2	once	ASSLASVAGASGELF
TRBV5-1	TRBJ2-1	NA	ASSLQPQGLQGNDEQF
TRBV28	TRBJ1-2	NA	ASSFGADKNYGYT
TRBV7-9	TRBJ2-7	NA	ASNGQSYEQY
TRBV7-8	TRBJ1-4	NA	ASRPRGAANEKLF
TRBV7-8	TRBJ1-3	NA	ASSKSPGPLGDTIY
TRBV28	TRBJ2-4	NA	ASSFGWDIQY
TRBV30	TRBJ2-5	NA	AWTSGKETQY